These 15 T cell receptor beta chains came from one sample sequenced in a study of shared clonotypes between healthy human individuals. Selected positively for CCR7 and CD45RO-negative, naive CD8 cells excluded terminally differentiated effector memory CD45RA+ cells. Data came from immunoSEQ multiplex PCR; TCRdb stores just in-frame clones and leaves some out. The data contain around 2,000,000 clones, about 95% of them seen just once; the ten biggest clones take up about 1.1%. Material for sequencing was naive CD8+ T cells sorted from blood. Receptors originate from a man aged 18 to 30 in good health.

The genes are TRBV9 and TRBJ2-1; 10 bases align to TRBD2. Per the germline V gene, CDR1 is SGDLS and CDR2 is YYNGEE. V dropped 3 bases and J dropped 3; count of bases not matched to a gene: 6. The CDR3 loop spans 16 amino acids. CDR3 nucleotides: TGTGCCAGCAGCGGGAGGAGCGGGAGGGACTACAATGAGCAGTTCTTC. It codes for CASSGRSGRDYNEQFF.

The chain recombines TRBV27 with TRBJ2-1; no definite D call. V dropped 2 bases and J dropped 6 bases, with 8 bases sitting between them. The germline V gene has CDR1 MNHEY and CDR2 SMNVEV (reference sequence). The CDR3 is 13 amino acids. As DNA, the CDR3 is TGTGCCAGCAGTTTAGACCGGCTCAATGAGCAGTTCTTC. Amino acids: CASSLDRLNEQFF.

V is TRBV28 and J is TRBJ1-5; 10 bases map to TRBD1. CDR1 is MDHEN and CDR2 is SYDVKM in the germline V gene. V lost 5 bases, J lost 7 bases, and 17 bases stayed unmatched. This CDR3 has 18 residues. The CDR3 DNA reads TGTGCCAGCAGTAAACTAAGATTGGGACAGGGGATTGAGCAGCCCCAGCATTTT. It specifies CASSKLRLGQGIEQPQHF.

V and J are TRBV10-2 and TRBJ2-7; a possible D gene is TRBD1 (5 bases). The V end was cut by 6 bases, the J end by 6 bases, with 12 bases between. The length of the CDR3 is 12 residues. Germline V gene lookup returns CDR1 WSHSY and CDR2 SAAADI. CDR3 in DNA: TGCGCCAGCAGGGGGCAGGGAAGCGAGCAGTACTTC. Translating gives CASRGQGSEQYF.

The rearrangement uses TRBV27 and TRBJ2-7; D is uncertain. Germline values: CDR1 MNHEY, CDR2 SMNVEV (reference sequence). The V and J ends lost 4 bases and 1 base respectively, with 8 bases between them. This CDR3 is 13 amino acids long. CDR3 coding DNA: TGTGCCAGCAGTTACACGGATTCCTACGAGCAGTACTTC. It codes for CASSYTDSYEQYF.

In its sample, this clone was seen once. The genes are TRBV7-6 and TRBJ1-3; 7 bases fit TRBD1. This CDR3 is 19 amino acids long. Germline V lookup: CDR1 SGHVS, CDR2 FNYEAQ. V was clipped by 0 bases and J by 0 bases; unmatched bases: 11. The CDR3 reads CASSLARQGIFPSGNTIYF. The CDR3 DNA reads TGTGCCAGCAGCTTAGCGAGACAGGGTATTTTTCCCTCTGGAAACACCATATATTTT.

CDR3 loop: CASSQLQGIETQYF. Written as DNA, the CDR3 is TGCGCCAGCAGCCAGCTACAGGGGATTGAGACCCAGTACTTC. The chain is built from TRBV4-3 and TRBJ2-5; the match to TRBD1 covers 7 bases. The junction had 6 bases not matched to a gene; V was cut back by 3 bases and J by 5 bases. The CDR3 is 14 residues long. CDR1 and CDR2 from the germline V gene are LGHNA and YSLEER.

J is TRBJ1-1 and V is TRBV2; a weak D match, TRBD1 (5 bases). Germline loops: CDR1 SNHLY, CDR2 FYNNEI. The CDR3 loop spans 11 amino acids. Trimming removed 8 bases at V and 8 bases at J, with 12 bases between. The CDR3 coding sequence is TGTGCCAGCGTTACAGGCAGAGAAGCTTTCTTT. It yields the protein CASVTGREAFF.

Concerning this clone itself: Other DNA sequences within the sample encode an identical CDR3. The chain joins TRBV9 to TRBJ2-3; 9 nucleotides agree with TRBD2. The germline gives CDR1 SGDLS, CDR2 YYNGEE. The CDR3 consists of 15 residues. J gave up 0 bases and V 2 bases, and 1 base lay outside the gene matches. CDR3 in amino acids: CASSVGTSSTDTQYF. Written as DNA, the CDR3 is TGTGCCAGCAGCGTCGGGACTAGCAGCACAGATACGCAGTATTTT.

This chain links TRBV11-3 with TRBJ2-2; possibly TRBD1 or TRBD2 for D (6 bases each). Trimming shortened V by 0 bases and J by 1 base, and 12 bases separated the two germline ends. The germline CDR1 and CDR2 sequences are SGHNT and YENEEA. The CDR3 has 17 residues. The CDR3 here is CASSLDRLGGNTGELFF. CDR3 nucleotide sequence: TGTGCCAGCAGCTTAGATCGACTAGGGGGGAACACCGGGGAGCTGTTTTTT.

The chain is built from TRBV5-1 and TRBJ2-7; a possible D gene is TRBD2 (6 bases). This CDR3 spans 14 amino acids. Germline V gene data show CDR1 as SGHRS and CDR2 as YFSETQ. The V end lost 0 bases, the J end lost 3 bases, and 10 bases lay between the germline ends. The CDR3 protein is CASSLAAGHYEQYF. For the CDR3, the DNA is TGCGCCAGCAGCTTGGCCGCGGGGCACTACGAGCAGTACTTC.

This chain links TRBV5-6 with TRBJ1-1; D unresolved. V was shortened by 4 bases and J by 4 bases, with 11 bases between the two germline ends. This CDR3 is 13 amino acids long. Germline V lookup: CDR1 SGHDT, CDR2 YYEEEE. The CDR3 spells CASSPTLLTEAFF. In nucleotides, the CDR3 is TGTGCCAGCAGCCCCACACTGCTCACTGAAGCTTTCTTT.

The gene calls are TRBV9 and TRBJ2-3, with TRBD1 identical over 9 bases. After removal of 4 bases from V and 5 bases from J, the junction contained 8 bases not matched to a gene. CDR1 and CDR2 (germline): SGDLS, YYNGEE. This CDR3 has 15 amino acids. CDR3 sequence (DNA): TGTGCCAGCAGCCTAGGACAGGGGACCGGAGATACGCAGTATTTT. The encoded protein is CASSLGQGTGDTQYF. The whole variable domain, remainder taken from reference TRBV9 and TRBJ2-3, is DSGVTQTPKHLITATGQRVTLRCSPRSGDLSVYWYQQSLDQGLQFLIQYYNGEERAKGNILERFSAQQFPDLHSELNLSSLELGDSALYFCASSLGQGTGDTQYFGPGTRLTVL.

This clone is a singleton in its sample. The chain carries TRBV5-1 and TRBJ2-3; D remains ambiguous. This CDR3 region has 14 residues. Germline V gene data show CDR1 as SGHRS and CDR2 as YFSETQ. Trimming left V 0 bases short and J 5 bases short, with 10 bases between. The CDR3 is CASSLESVGDTQYF. The CDR3 DNA is TGCGCCAGCAGCTTGGAGTCAGTCGGAGATACGCAGTATTTT.

The rearrangement links TRBV10-2 to TRBJ1-6; weak D call: TRBD1 (5 bases). V was shortened by 6 bases and J by 3 bases, with 15 bases between the two germline ends. The CDR3 covers 16 residues. Germline CDR1 WSHSY, CDR2 SAAADI. The CDR3 loop is CASSPGQGNYNSPLHF. The CDR3 DNA sequence: TGCGCCAGCAGCCCCGGGCAGGGCAACTATAATTCACCCCTCCACTTT.